Presented here are 4 T cell receptor beta chains from one specimen sequenced in a study of blood T cell repertoires in COVID-19. TCRdb keeps only in-frame clones here, not all; method: immunoSEQ multiplex PCR. The table shows some 310,000 clones, with roughly 87% occurring only once. The sequencing sample was made of peripheral blood. The receptor set was obtained from a man aged 45-65 years with active or convalescent COVID-19.

This clone showed up just a few times. The J gene is TRBJ2-7, the V gene TRBV28; D is undetermined. The V end was cut by 6 bases, the J end by 4 bases, with 10 bases between. The V gene's germline CDR1 is MDHEN and CDR2 SYDVKM. The CDR3 is 12 amino acids. The CDR3 spells CASRRHGYEQYF. The CDR3 DNA reads TGTGCCAGCAGGAGACATGGGTACGAGCAGTACTTC.

The V gene is TRBV7-3, the J gene TRBJ1-1; possibly TRBD1 for D (5 bases). The germline V gene encodes CDR1 SGHTA and CDR2 FQGTGA. The CDR3 has 15 residues. The ends were cut back, 2 bases at V and 5 bases at J, with 15 bases in the middle. CDR3 DNA: TGTGCCAGCAGCTTAGGTCCCCAGGGTGGGACTGAAGCTTTCTTT. Its protein product is CASSLGPQGGTEAFF.

The rearrangement uses TRBV6-2 or TRBV6-3 and TRBJ1-5; 7 positions match TRBD1. From germline, CDR1 is MNHEY and CDR2 SVGEGT. After removal of 5 bases from V and 2 bases from J, the junction contained 3 bases not matched to a gene. The CDR3 spans 14 residues. This CDR3 is CASSPTGGNQPQHF. For the CDR3, the DNA is TGTGCCAGCAGTCCAACAGGGGGCAATCAGCCCCAGCATTTT.

This chain connects TRBV7-2 to TRBJ2-3; 8 bases match TRBD2. The CDR3 has 15 residues. Trimming took 4 bases from V and 3 from J; bases not matched to a gene: 6. In germline, CDR1 is SGHTA, CDR2 FQGNSA. The DNA for the CDR3 is TGTGCCAGCAGCTCTCGGGGGGGCAGGACAGATACGCAGTATTTT. Translated: CASSSRGGRTDTQYF.